This entry lists 3 T cell receptor beta chains sequenced from one sample in a study of T cells in localized non-small cell lung cancer. Libraries were prepared by immunoSEQ multiplex PCR; TCRdb keeps only in-frame clonotypes and omits some of them. The sample includes 2,500 to 3,000 clones, 20% to 25% of them seen just once. Here the sequenced sample was lung tumor tissue, taken before any cancer treatment. These receptors all stem from a man aged 40 to 70 with stage II lung adenocarcinoma.

This chain connects TRBV18 to TRBJ1-1; tentatively, D is TRBD1 (5 bases). The CDR3 loop spans 13 amino acids. V gave up 3 bases and J gave up 0 bases, with 5 bases separating them. Germline V gene lookup returns CDR1 KGHSH and CDR2 LQKENI. CDR3 in DNA: TGTGCCAGCTCACCGGGACTGAACACTGAAGCTTTCTTT. It specifies CASSPGLNTEAFF.

This clone has only a few counts. This rearrangement joins TRBV6-8 to TRBJ2-7; D remains ambiguous. Per the germline V gene, CDR1 is MNHGY and CDR2 is SAAAGT. The germline V and J ends were trimmed by 2 bases and 4 bases, with 15 bases remaining between them. CDR3 length equals 15 residues. CDR3 sequence (DNA): TGTGCCAGCAGTTACCCCCCCCGTTCCGGTTACGAGCAGTACTTC. It translates to CASSYPPRSGYEQYF.

This clone was seen only a few times. This chain joins TRBV18 and TRBJ1-1; D is perhaps TRBD1 (5 bases). The CDR3 is 14 amino acids. The germline CDR1 and CDR2 sequences are KGHSH and LQKENI. The ends were cut back, 5 bases at V and 1 base at J, with 11 bases in the middle. The CDR3 reads CASSSFRENTEAFF. The CDR3 DNA is TGTGCCAGCTCATCTTTCAGGGAGAACACTGAAGCTTTCTTT. The variable domain in full, completed from reference TRBV18 and TRBJ1-1, reads NAGVMQNPRHLVRRRGQEARLRCSPMKGHSHVYWYRQLPEEGLKFMVYLQKENIIDESGMPKERFSAEFPKEGPSILRIQQVVRGDSAAYFCASSSFRENTEAFFGQGTRLTVV.